These 24 T cell receptor beta chains originate from one sample sequenced in a study of CD8 T cells in Susac syndrome (dated by TCRdb to the late 2010s). The library relied on the immunoSEQ multiplex PCR assay. RNA was extracted using the RNeasy kit, and about 0.5 to 1 ug of the RNA was reverse transcribed with random hexamers. TCRdb itself trimmed the public reads at Q25 with fastp, ran MiXCR and retained productive beta chains. All rows with the same CDR3 protein become a single entry with the most common DNA and genes. The sample records over 150,000 distinct CDR3 sequences, roughly 94% of which are singletons. Around 0.1% of the sample lies in the top ten. What was sequenced was CD4+ T cells from PBMCs. Receptors were obtained from a human donor with Susac syndrome.

V is TRBV9 and J is TRBJ2-3, with D hard to call. The CDR3 totals 13 residues. The V gene's germline CDR1 is SGDLS and CDR2 YYNGEE. The ends were cut back, 0 bases at V and 5 bases at J, with 7 bases in the middle. The CDR3: CASSVDVVDTQYF. The CDR3 bases are TGTGCCAGCAGCGTAGATGTGGTAGATACGCAGTATTTT.

The chain links TRBV5-1 to TRBJ2-5; D unresolved. V was clipped by 1 base and J by 5 bases, with 12 bases between them. Germline values: CDR1 SGHRS, CDR2 YFSETQ. The CDR3 totals 14 residues. The CDR3 sequence: CASSLLTSQETQYF. CDR3 bases: TGCGCCAGCAGCTTGTTAACTTCTCAGGAGACCCAGTACTTC.

The chain uses TRBV25-1 and TRBJ2-5; D unresolved. The germline gives CDR1 MGHDK, CDR2 SYGVNS. V was shortened by 2 bases and J by 8 bases, with 9 bases between the two germline ends. The CDR3 runs to 12 residues. CDR3 in DNA: TGTGCCAGCAGTGAAGGCAGTGCTACCCAGTACTTC. Its protein is CASSEGSATQYF.

The rearrangement links TRBV7-9 to TRBJ2-5; 7 bases line up with TRBD2. Trimming cost V 8 bases and J 0 bases; bases outside gene matches: 9. CDR1 and CDR2 from the germline V gene are SEHNR and FQNEAQ (reference sequence). The CDR3 has 15 residues. In DNA form, the CDR3 reads TGTGCCAGCTCAGCCGGTAGCGGGTACCAAGAGACCCAGTACTTC. It codes for CASSAGSGYQETQYF.

The chain is built from TRBV29-1 and TRBJ2-5; 11 bases match TRBD2. CDR1 and CDR2 (germline): SQVTM, ANQGSEA. The CDR3 is 16 amino acids. With V trimmed by 6 bases and J by 3 bases, 12 bases remained unmatched. The CDR3 loop is CSVESPPGLAEETQYF. The CDR3 coding sequence is TGCAGCGTAGAGAGCCCACCGGGACTAGCGGAAGAGACCCAGTACTTC.

The rearrangement links TRBV4-1 to TRBJ1-2; D uncertain. There are 16 residues in the CDR3. CDR1 and CDR2 from the germline V gene are MGHRA and YSYEKL. V was pared by 2 bases and J by 4 bases, with 17 bases between. This CDR3 reads CASSQPRKGGGYGYTF. In DNA form, the CDR3 reads TGCGCCAGCAGCCAACCGCGAAAGGGAGGAGGCTATGGCTACACCTTC.

In this sample, this clonotype turned up once. Here the CDR3 DNA reads TGCAGCGTGATGGGACAGTATAACACTGAAGCTTTCTTT. Its protein is CSVMGQYNTEAFF. The chain carries TRBV29-1 and TRBJ1-1; 7 bases agree with TRBD1. CDR1 and CDR2 from the germline V gene are SQVTM and ANQGSEA. This CDR3 is built from 13 residues. The V gene end was trimmed by 6 bases and the J gene end by 2 bases; junction bases not matched to a gene: 6.

V gene TRBV7-2 combines with J gene TRBJ1-1; D gene ambiguous. The CDR3 has 14 amino acids. Germline V gene data show CDR1 as SGHTA and CDR2 as FQGNSA. V was shortened by 1 base and J by 5 bases, with 11 bases between the two germline ends. The CDR3 is CASSLDGRGTEAFF. The CDR3 region has the DNA TGTGCCAGCAGCTTAGATGGGCGGGGAACTGAAGCTTTCTTT.

The chain recombines TRBV9 with TRBJ1-6; TRBD1 might be the D (6 bases). Trimming stripped 3 bases from V and 5 bases from J, with 12 bases between. The CDR3 length is 15 residues. Germline V gene lookup returns CDR1 SGDLS and CDR2 YYNGEE. CDR3 bases: TGTGCCAGCAGCGGATCTGGGGGCCATAATTCACCCCTCCACTTT. This encodes CASSGSGGHNSPLHF.

The rearrangement joins TRBV3-1 to TRBJ1-3; unclear D gene. Germline CDR1 and CDR2: LGHDT and YNNKEL (reference sequence). The V gene lost 3 bases and the J gene lost 1 base, with 7 bases spanning the gap. The CDR3 has 14 residues. The CDR3 here is CASSHTGSGNTIYF. The CDR3 bases are TGTGCCAGCAGCCATACGGGATCTGGAAACACCATATATTTT.

The chain uses TRBV7-8 and TRBJ2-5, with 11 bases aligning to TRBD2. Trimming at V came to 2 bases and at J to 2 bases, leaving 10 bases not matched to a gene. Looked up from germline, CDR1 is SGHVS and CDR2 is FQNEAQ. CDR3 size: 18 residues. The CDR3 DNA is TGTGCCAGCAGCTTATTGCCGGGACTAGCGGAGCTACAAGAGACCCAGTACTTC. Protein sequence: CASSLLPGLAELQETQYF.

This chain's CDR3 is CASSQDGLANEQFF. CDR3 sequence (DNA): TGTGCCAGCAGCCAAGATGGACTAGCCAATGAGCAGTTCTTC. J is TRBJ2-1 and V is TRBV3-1, with TRBD2 matching 8 bases. The CDR3 runs to 14 residues. V lost 0 bases to trimming and J lost 6 bases; unmatched junction nucleotides: 1. CDR1 and CDR2 (germline): LGHDT, YNNKEL (reference sequence).

This rearrangement joins TRBV7-2 to TRBJ2-3, with 9 positions matching TRBD2. The V segment lost 2 bases and the J segment 6 bases; nucleotides outside the gene matches: 3. The CDR3 sequence is 14 residues long. Germline V gene sequence: CDR1 SGHTA, CDR2 FQGNSA. The CDR3, as DNA: TGTGCCAGCAGCTTAACGGCGGGGGGGGATACGCAGTATTTT. This gives the protein CASSLTAGGDTQYF.

The chain recombines TRBV9 with TRBJ1-2, with D hard to call. The CDR3 is 13 amino acids. Germline CDR1 is SGDLS and CDR2 is YYNGEE. With 3 bases removed from V and 1 base from J, the gap between germline ends came to 7 bases. The CDR3 nucleotides are TGTGCCAGCAGCGCCCAAGATAACTATGGCTACACCTTC. Its protein is CASSAQDNYGYTF.

This clonotype was found once. This rearrangement joins TRBV7-2 to TRBJ1-2; D unclear. CDR1 is SGHTA and CDR2 is FQGNSA in the germline V gene. CDR3 length: 14 amino acids. The germline V and J ends were trimmed by 5 bases and 3 bases, with 13 bases remaining between them. The CDR3 loop reads CASSPTTKYYGYTF. The DNA of the CDR3 is TGTGCCAGCAGCCCAACGACCAAGTACTATGGCTACACCTTC. Combining the CDR3 with reference TRBV7-2 and TRBJ1-2 gives the whole variable domain GAGVSQSPSNKVTEKGKDVELRCDPISGHTALYWYRQSLGQGLEFLIYFQGNSAPDKSGLPSDRFSAERTGGSVSTLTIQRTQQEDSAVYLCASSPTTKYYGYTFGSGTRLTVV.

This chain joins TRBV5-6 and TRBJ2-5; D not resolved. The V end was cut by 0 bases, the J end by 1 base, with 7 bases between. CDR1 and CDR2 from the germline V gene are SGHDT and YYEEEE. This CDR3 comprises 14 residues. The CDR3 is CASSLAVSQETQYF. CDR3 sequence (DNA): TGTGCCAGCAGCTTGGCTGTTAGCCAAGAGACCCAGTACTTC.

The chain is built from TRBV4-1 and TRBJ2-3; D perhaps matches TRBD2 (6 bases). The germline V and J ends were trimmed by 3 bases and 10 bases, with 17 bases remaining between them. There are 14 residues in the CDR3. Germline lookup yields CDR1 MGHRA and CDR2 YSYEKL. Here the CDR3 reads CASSHTVGGGAQYF. The CDR3 DNA sequence: TGCGCCAGCAGCCATACGGTGGGAGGTGGTGCGCAGTATTTT.

The count of this clonotype is one. The rearrangement joins TRBV29-1 to TRBJ2-3, with D tentatively TRBD1 (5 bases). The CDR3 sequence is 13 residues long. Germline CDR1 and CDR2: SQVTM and ANQGSEA. Trimming cost V 2 bases and J 5 bases, with 11 bases left between them. The CDR3 is CSVERGGLDTQYF. In DNA form, the CDR3 reads TGCAGCGTTGAAAGGGGTGGGTTAGATACGCAGTATTTT.

The chain has TRBV28 and TRBJ2-3; 12 bases fit TRBD2. CDR3 size: 14 residues. CDR1 is MDHEN, CDR2 SYDVKM, per germline. Trimming cost V 6 bases and J 5 bases; bases outside gene matches: 3. CDR3: CASSWGLAGDTQYF. The CDR3, as DNA: TGTGCCAGCAGCTGGGGACTAGCGGGAGATACGCAGTATTTT.

This clonotype was detected only once. The chain is built from TRBV21-1 and TRBJ2-1; the table's D call, TRBD1, has no DNA check behind it. TRBV21-1 represents a pseudogene. This CDR3 has 17 amino acids. The CDR3 is CASSLRPEGQGPNEQFF. CDR3 DNA sequence: TGTGCCAGCAGCCTCCGCCCCGAGGGACAGGGGCCAAATGAGCAGTTCTTC.

The chain recombines TRBV29-1 with TRBJ1-4; no clear D gene. Trimming stripped 8 bases from V and 5 bases from J, with 15 bases between. CDR3 length: 13 amino acids. Germline CDR1 and CDR2: SQVTM and ANQGSEA. The CDR3 sequence is CSPSSAPNEKLFF. The CDR3 bases are TGCAGCCCAAGCTCCGCTCCCAATGAAAAACTGTTTTTT.

A single count supports this clonotype. This chain links TRBV28 with TRBJ1-2; no clear D. The CDR3 contains 13 residues. CDR1 is MDHEN, CDR2 SYDVKM, per germline. The germline V and J ends were trimmed by 5 bases and 3 bases, with 10 bases remaining between them. The CDR3 bases are TGTGCCAGCAGTCCCCATTCAGACTATGGCTACACCTTC. It yields the protein CASSPHSDYGYTF.

The V gene is TRBV20-1, the J gene TRBJ2-3, with 8 bases identical to TRBD2. J lost 4 bases, V lost 0 bases, and 9 bases had no gene match. This CDR3 has 16 residues. CDR1 and CDR2 (germline): DFQATT, SNEGSKA (reference sequence). The CDR3 sequence: CSARDTSGEIPDTQYF. CDR3 nucleotides: TGCAGTGCTAGAGATACTAGCGGAGAGATCCCAGATACGCAGTATTTT.

The V and J genes are TRBV20-1 and TRBJ1-2; TRBD1 is a possible D gene (5 bases). Trimming took 3 bases from V and 8 from J, leaving 16 bases between them. The CDR3 runs to 13 residues. Per germline, CDR1 DFQATT and CDR2 SNEGSKA (reference sequence). Written as DNA, the CDR3 is TGCAGTGCTAGGGGGGGACCCAGTGTCGGCTACACCTTC. It translates to CSARGGPSVGYTF.